This is a list of T cell receptor beta chains from one sample in a study of shared clonotypes between healthy human individuals. Sequenced by immunoSEQ multiplex PCR; TCRdb stores in-frame clones only, minus some. The sample has fewer than 2.5 million clones, under 95% seen once. The sequenced material came from naive CD4+ T cells from PBMCs. Receptors were obtained from a man between 18 and 29 years old in good health. Some clones in this sample may be carry-over from other donors' samples. CDR3s include the opening cysteine and the closing phenylalanine or tryptophan. D genes are given only for firm matches. Where a row states a size, it is once, few, many or the class of an expanded clone; other rows omit it.

j_call clone_size v_call d_call cdr3_aa cdr3_nt
TRBJ2-7 - TRBV19 TRBD1 CASSSPGQHNEQYF TGTGCCAGTAGTTCTCCGGGACAGCACAACGAGCAGTACTTC
TRBJ1-1 - TRBV7-9 TRBD1 CASSLGQGVRYTEAFF TGTGCCAGCAGCTTAGGCCAGGGGGTGCGGTACACTGAAGCTTTCTTT
TRBJ2-5 - TRBV5-8 - CASSSSLPAQDF TGTGCCAGCAGCTCATCCCTTCCGGCCCAAGACTTC
TRBJ2-3 - TRBV11-1 - CASRFLDTQYF TGTGCCAGTCGGTTCTTAGATACGCAGTATTTT
TRBJ2-1 - TRBV11-3 TRBD2 CASSLGGDYYNEQFF TGTGCCAGCAGCCTTGGAGGGGACTACTACAATGAGCAGTTCTTC
TRBJ2-7 - TRBV6-5 TRBD2 CASSSRLAGGYEQYF TGTGCCAGCAGTTCGAGACTAGCGGGAGGTTACGAGCAGTACTTC
TRBJ2-2 - TRBV2 - CASSEWAGELFF TGTGCCAGCAGCGAATGGGCCGGGGAGCTGTTTTTT
TRBJ2-2 - TRBV25-1 - CASSDRLTGTGELFF TGTGCCAGCAGTGATAGGTTGACAGGCACCGGGGAGCTGTTTTTT
TRBJ2-2 - TRBV7-9 TRBD2 CASSLTLAGGTGELFF TGTGCCAGCAGCTTAACGCTAGCGGGAGGCACCGGGGAGCTGTTTTTT
TRBJ2-2 - TRBV10-3 TRBD1 CAISDRESTGELFF TGTGCCATCAGCGACAGGGAGAGCACCGGGGAGCTGTTTTTT
TRBJ1-1 once TRBV2 - CASLRGKRNTEAFF TGTGCCAGCTTAAGAGGAAAGAGGAACACTGAAGCTTTCTTT
TRBJ1-5 - TRBV7-9 - CASSDSNQPQHF TGTGCCAGCAGCGATAGCAATCAGCCCCAGCATTTT
TRBJ2-5 - TRBV10-1 - CASSGTSGRRPETQYF TGCGCCAGCAGCGGAACCTCGGGACGGAGACCAGAGACCCAGTACTTC
TRBJ2-7 - TRBV28 - CASSFLTYEQYF TGTGCCAGCAGTTTCCTCACCTACGAGCAGTACTTC
TRBJ2-1 - TRBV7-9 TRBD1 CASTPRTGGYNEQFF TGTGCCAGCACCCCCAGGACAGGGGGGTACAATGAGCAGTTCTTC
TRBJ2-3 - TRBV5-1 TRBD2 CASSLGTSGTSTDTQYF TGCGCCAGCAGCTTGGGGACTAGCGGGACTAGCACAGATACGCAGTATTTT
TRBJ2-7 - TRBV28 TRBD1 CASSPHRGEQYF TGTGCCAGCAGTCCTCACAGGGGCGAGCAGTACTTC
TRBJ2-5 - TRBV5-1 - CASSEIQGPGLETQYF TGCGCCAGCAGCGAAATACAGGGTCCTGGGTTGGAGACCCAGTACTTC
TRBJ2-2 - TRBV10-3 TRBD2 CAISDQIGGGANTGELFF TGTGCCATCAGTGACCAGATCGGCGGGGGGGCGAACACCGGGGAGCTGTTTTTT
TRBJ2-2 - TRBV7-9 - CASSFRRGVTGELFF TGTGCCAGCAGCTTCCGCAGGGGAGTAACCGGGGAGCTGTTTTTT
TRBJ2-7 - TRBV7-2 TRBD2 CASSLGASGYEQYF TGTGCCAGCAGCTTAGGGGCTAGCGGATACGAGCAGTACTTC
TRBJ2-7 - TRBV5-4 TRBD1 CASSSQGQFYEQYF TGTGCCAGCAGCAGCCAGGGACAGTTCTACGAGCAGTACTTC
TRBJ2-4 - TRBV7-8 TRBD1 CASSLPGTGLAKNIQYF TGTGCCAGCAGCTTACCGGGGACAGGACTAGCCAAAAACATTCAGTACTTC
TRBJ1-3 - TRBV9 - CASSVGPGNTIYF TGTGCCAGCAGCGTAGGACCTGGAAACACCATATATTTT
TRBJ2-5 once TRBV2 - CASSEGVGSQETQYF TGTGCCAGCAGCGAGGGGGTTGGGTCTCAAGAGACCCAGTACTTC
TRBJ1-2 - TRBV5-1 - CASSSQDYGYTF TGCGCCAGCAGTTCACAGGACTATGGCTACACCTTC
TRBJ2-2 - TRBV5-6 TRBD1 CASSLAGQGAGLGAGELFF TGTGCCAGCAGCTTGGCGGGACAGGGGGCTGGGCTTGGTGCCGGGGAGCTGTTTTTT
TRBJ1-4 - TRBV4-3 - CASSQGGQVDEKLFF TGCGCCAGCAGCCAGGGGGGGCAGGTCGATGAAAAACTGTTTTTT
TRBJ1-1 - TRBV18 - CASSPKTYTEAFF TGTGCCAGCTCACCAAAAACTTACACTGAAGCTTTCTTT
TRBJ2-5 once TRBV30 TRBD2 CAWSALAGGETQYF TGTGCCTGGAGTGCCCTAGCGGGGGGGGAGACCCAGTACTTC
TRBJ2-7 - TRBV5-1 TRBD1 CASSFRTGSSYEQYF TGCGCCAGCAGCTTCCGGACAGGGAGCTCCTACGAGCAGTACTTC
TRBJ2-2 - TRBV2 - CASSGDSITGELFF TGTGCCAGCAGTGGCGACTCGATCACCGGGGAGCTGTTTTTT